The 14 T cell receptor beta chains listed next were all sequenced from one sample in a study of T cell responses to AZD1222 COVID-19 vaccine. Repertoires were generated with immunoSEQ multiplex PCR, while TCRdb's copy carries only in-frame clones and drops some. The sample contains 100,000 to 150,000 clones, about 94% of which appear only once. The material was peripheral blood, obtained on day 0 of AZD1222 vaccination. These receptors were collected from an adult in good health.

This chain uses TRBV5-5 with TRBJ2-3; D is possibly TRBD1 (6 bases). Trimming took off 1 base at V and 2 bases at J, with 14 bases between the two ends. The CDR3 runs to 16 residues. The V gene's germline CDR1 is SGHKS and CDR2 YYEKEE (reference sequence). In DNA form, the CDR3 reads TGTGCCAGCAGCTTGAGGGCAGGGGCCTACACAGATACGCAGTATTTT. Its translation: CASSLRAGAYTDTQYF.

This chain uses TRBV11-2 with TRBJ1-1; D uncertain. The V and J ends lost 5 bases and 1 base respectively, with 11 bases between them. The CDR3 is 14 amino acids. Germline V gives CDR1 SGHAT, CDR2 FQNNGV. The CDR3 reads CASSADGRNTEAFF. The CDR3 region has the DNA TGTGCCAGCAGCGCGGACGGGAGGAACACTGAAGCTTTCTTT.

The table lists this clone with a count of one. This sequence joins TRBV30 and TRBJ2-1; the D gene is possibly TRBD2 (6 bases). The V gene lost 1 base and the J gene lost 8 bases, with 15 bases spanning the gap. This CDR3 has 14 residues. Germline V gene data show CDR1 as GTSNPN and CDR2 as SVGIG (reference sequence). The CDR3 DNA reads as TGTGCCTGGAGTGGCGGGATCGCCGTGGATGAGCAGTTCTTC. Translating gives CAWSGGIAVDEQFF.

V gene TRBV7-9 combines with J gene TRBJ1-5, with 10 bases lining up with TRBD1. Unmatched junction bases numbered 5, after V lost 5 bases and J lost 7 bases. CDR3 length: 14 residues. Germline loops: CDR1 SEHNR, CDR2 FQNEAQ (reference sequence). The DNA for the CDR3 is TGTGCCAGCAGCCAGACAGGGGGCGGACAGCCCCAGCATTTT. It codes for CASSQTGGGQPQHF.

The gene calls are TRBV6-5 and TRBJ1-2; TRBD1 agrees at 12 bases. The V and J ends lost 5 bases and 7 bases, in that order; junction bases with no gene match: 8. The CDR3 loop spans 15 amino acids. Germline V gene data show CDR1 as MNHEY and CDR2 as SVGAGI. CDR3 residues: CASSNRDRGPAGYTF. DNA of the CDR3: TGTGCCAGCAGTAACCGGGACAGGGGGCCGGCTGGCTACACCTTC.

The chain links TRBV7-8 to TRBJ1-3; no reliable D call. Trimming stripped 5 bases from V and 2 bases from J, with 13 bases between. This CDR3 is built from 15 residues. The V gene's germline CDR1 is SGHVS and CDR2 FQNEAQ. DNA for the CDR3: TGTGCCAGCAGCCGAACTATCGGCCCTGGAAACACCATATATTTT. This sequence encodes CASSRTIGPGNTIYF.

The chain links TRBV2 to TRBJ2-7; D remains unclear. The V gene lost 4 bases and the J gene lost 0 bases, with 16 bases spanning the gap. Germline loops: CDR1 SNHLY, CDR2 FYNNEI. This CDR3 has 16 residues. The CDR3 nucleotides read TGTGCCAGCAGTGTATCGCCCCTAAGGGACTCCTACGAGCAGTACTTC. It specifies CASSVSPLRDSYEQYF. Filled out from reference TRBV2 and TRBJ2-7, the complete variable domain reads EPEVTQTPSHQVTQMGQEVILRCVPISNHLYFYWYRQILGQKVEFLVSFYNNEISEKSEIFDDQFSVERPDGSNFTLKIRSTKLEDSAMYFCASSVSPLRDSYEQYFGPGTRLTVT.

The CDR3, as DNA: TGTGCCAGCAGTTTTCAGGACACCCCAAGAGGAAAACTGTTTTTT. As protein: CASSFQDTPRGKLFF. The chain uses TRBV28 and TRBJ1-4, with D perhaps matching TRBD1 (5 bases). The CDR3 totals 15 residues. Germline V CDR1 and CDR2: MDHEN, SYDVKM. With 3 bases removed from V and 10 bases from J, the gap between germline ends came to 18 bases.

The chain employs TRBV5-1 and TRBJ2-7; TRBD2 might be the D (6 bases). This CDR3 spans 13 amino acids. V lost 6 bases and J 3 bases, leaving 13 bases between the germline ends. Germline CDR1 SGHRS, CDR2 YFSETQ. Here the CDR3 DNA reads TGCGCCAGCAAGTCAGGACTAAACTACGAGCAGTACTTC. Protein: CASKSGLNYEQYF.

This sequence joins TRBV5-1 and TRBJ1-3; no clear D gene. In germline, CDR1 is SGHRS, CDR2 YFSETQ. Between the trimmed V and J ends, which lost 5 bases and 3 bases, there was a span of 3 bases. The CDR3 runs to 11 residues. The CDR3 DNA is TGCGCCAGCAGTTATGGAAACACCATATATTTT. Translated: CASSYGNTIYF.

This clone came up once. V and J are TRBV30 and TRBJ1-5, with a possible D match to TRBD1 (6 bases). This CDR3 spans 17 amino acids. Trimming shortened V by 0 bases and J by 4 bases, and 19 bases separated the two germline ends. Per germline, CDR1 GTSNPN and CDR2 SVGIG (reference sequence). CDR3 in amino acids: CAWSVGVSGVKNQPQHF. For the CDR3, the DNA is TGTGCCTGGAGTGTAGGGGTATCAGGGGTTAAAAATCAGCCCCAGCATTTT. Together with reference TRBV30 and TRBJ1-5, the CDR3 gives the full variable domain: SQTIHQWPATLVQPVGSPLSLECTVEGTSNPNLYWYRQAAGRGLQLLFYSVGIGQISSEVPQNLSASRPQDRQFILSSKKLLLSDSGFYLCAWSVGVSGVKNQPQHFGDGTRLSIL.

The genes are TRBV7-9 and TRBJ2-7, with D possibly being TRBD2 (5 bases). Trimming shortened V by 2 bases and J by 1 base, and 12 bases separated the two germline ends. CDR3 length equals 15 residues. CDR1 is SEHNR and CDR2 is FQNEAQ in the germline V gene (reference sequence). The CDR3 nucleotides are TGTGCCAGCAGCTTAACGAGGGCGATATCCTACGAGCAGTACTTC. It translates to CASSLTRAISYEQYF.

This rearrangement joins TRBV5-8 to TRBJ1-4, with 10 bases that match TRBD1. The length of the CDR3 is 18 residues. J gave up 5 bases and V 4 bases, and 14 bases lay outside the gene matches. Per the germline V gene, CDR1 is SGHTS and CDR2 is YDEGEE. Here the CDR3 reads CASSHMLTGGFTNEKLFF. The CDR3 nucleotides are TGTGCCAGCAGCCATATGTTGACAGGGGGCTTCACCAATGAAAAACTGTTTTTT.

The CDR3 bases are TGTGCCAGCAGCTTGGGCCCGGGGGTTGGCTACGAGCAGTACTTC. This gives the protein CASSLGPGVGYEQYF. The chain has TRBV5-6 and TRBJ2-7; tentative D call: TRBD2 (6 bases). The ends were cut back, 0 bases at V and 3 bases at J, with 13 bases in the middle. The CDR3 is 15 amino acids. Per the germline V gene, CDR1 is SGHDT and CDR2 is YYEEEE. The entire variable domain, with the rest obtained from reference TRBV5-6 and TRBJ2-7, is as follows: DAGVTQSPTHLIKTRGQQVTLRCSPKSGHDTVSWYQQALGQGPQFIFQYYEEEERQRGNFPDRFSGHQFPNYSSELNVNALLLGDSALYLCASSLGPGVGYEQYFGPGTRLTVT.